These 17 T cell receptor beta chains were all obtained from the same sample, sequenced in a study of T-cell memory formation after mild COVID-19. TCRdb ran MiXCR on the 5' RACE reads and lists one entry per CDR3 protein. The sample lists hundreds of thousands of distinct CDR3 sequences, about 24% occurring once. Sequencing was done on a sample of PBMCs or a T cell subset sorted from them (not recorded which). The receptors here all came from an adult woman who had mild COVID-19 (a few samples of this study predate the infection). Cell type and time point are not known.

The rearrangement links TRBV29-1 to TRBJ2-5; weak D call: TRBD1 (6 bases). Germline loops: CDR1 SQVTM, CDR2 ANQGSEA. V dropped 6 bases and J dropped 5 bases, with 13 bases sitting between them. There are 12 residues in the CDR3. The CDR3 protein is CSVAGASETQYF. CDR3 sequence (DNA): TGCAGCGTAGCAGGGGCGTCGGAGACCCAGTACTTC.

The rearrangement uses TRBV2 and TRBJ2-3, with D possibly called TRBD1 or TRBD2 (5 bases each). The CDR3 loop spans 13 amino acids. From germline, CDR1 is SNHLY and CDR2 FYNNEI. The V gene lost 6 bases and the J gene lost 2 bases, with 9 bases spanning the gap. The CDR3, as DNA: TGTGCCAGCAGACGAGGGGTCACAGATACGCAGTATTTT. Translation: CASRRGVTDTQYF.

The genes are TRBV5-1 and TRBJ2-3; D tentatively reads TRBD1 or TRBD2 (5 bases each). The CDR3 sequence is 14 residues long. V was pared by 3 bases and J by 6 bases, with 14 bases between. Germline V gives CDR1 SGHRS, CDR2 YFSETQ. The CDR3 loop reads CASSSRGDGDTQYF. CDR3 coding DNA: TGCGCCAGCAGCTCCCGAGGGGATGGGGATACGCAGTATTTT.

In DNA, the CDR3 is TGCGCCAGCAGCCCCCGACTAGCGGGACGCTCGACAGGTTACAATGAGCAGTTCTTC. Protein: CASSPRLAGRSTGYNEQFF. The J gene is TRBJ2-1, the V gene TRBV5-1; 11 nucleotides match TRBD2. Trimming removed 4 bases from V and 4 bases from J; junction bases left unmatched: 16. The length of the CDR3 is 19 residues. In germline, CDR1 is SGHRS, CDR2 YFSETQ.

The sample holds a few counts of this clonotype. The chain employs TRBV7-9 and TRBJ2-7; 13 bases line up with TRBD2. The V gene's germline CDR1 is SEHNR and CDR2 FQNEAQ (reference sequence). The ends lost 5 bases at V and 0 bases at J; junction bases unmatched: 10. This CDR3 spans 18 amino acids. The CDR3 loop reads CASSGGTSGVISSYEQYF. The CDR3 region has the DNA TGTGCCAGCAGCGGGGGGACTAGCGGGGTTATTAGCTCCTACGAGCAGTACTTC.

This clonotype was seen a few times. The J gene is TRBJ2-1, the V gene TRBV12-3 or TRBV12-4; D is perhaps TRBD2 (6 bases). V was cut by 5 bases and J by 0 bases, with 11 bases left in between. The CDR3 contains 15 residues. CDR3 in amino acids: CASSRSGLSYNEQFF. The CDR3 DNA reads as TGTGCCAGCAGTCGCTCGGGACTCTCCTACAATGAGCAGTTCTTC.

This clonotype occurred a few times. The chain is built from TRBV7-6 and TRBJ2-7, with 11 nucleotides matching TRBD1. The CDR3 is made up of 14 amino acids. Germline V gene sequence: CDR1 SGHVS, CDR2 FNYEAQ. Germline trimming cut 5 bases from V and 4 bases from J; bases unmatched to any gene: 4. Written as DNA, the CDR3 is TGTGCCAGCAGCATGGACAGGGGGCCTTACGAGCAGTACTTC. This codes for CASSMDRGPYEQYF.

The chain carries TRBV5-1 and TRBJ2-1; D may be TRBD2 (6 bases). The CDR3 has 13 amino acids. The germline V gene encodes CDR1 SGHRS and CDR2 YFSETQ. V shed 0 bases and J shed 10 bases, with 11 bases lying between them. CDR3 bases: TGCGCCAGCAGCTTGGCCGGGAGCATCGAGCAGTTCTTC. Translation gives CASSLAGSIEQFF.

A few counts support this clonotype. V usage is TRBV7-9 and J usage is TRBJ1-2; D remains ambiguous. The CDR3 loop spans 14 amino acids. Germline CDR1 is SEHNR and CDR2 is FQNEAQ (reference sequence). The germline V and J ends were trimmed by 4 bases and 4 bases, with 13 bases remaining between them. The CDR3 spells CASSSRAGVYGYTF. CDR3 nucleotides: TGTGCCAGCAGCTCCCGGGCGGGTGTCTATGGCTACACCTTC.

This chain uses TRBV9 with TRBJ1-2; TRBD1 might be the D (5 bases). This CDR3 has 14 amino acids. The V gene's germline CDR1 is SGDLS and CDR2 YYNGEE. With 0 bases removed from V and 3 bases from J, the gap between germline ends came to 9 bases. CDR3 loop: CASSVGKGHYGYTF. In DNA form, the CDR3 reads TGTGCCAGCAGCGTAGGGAAGGGGCACTATGGCTACACCTTC.

This clonotype came up a few times. V is TRBV2 and J is TRBJ1-2; 7 bases agree with TRBD1. Germline V gene lookup returns CDR1 SNHLY and CDR2 FYNNEI. The CDR3 is made up of 13 amino acids. V trimming: 7 bases; J trimming: 6 bases; junction bases outside the gene matches: 8. The CDR3 protein is CASTATGWDGYTF. CDR3 sequence (DNA): TGTGCCAGCACCGCGACAGGGTGGGATGGCTACACCTTC.

The CDR3 sequence: CSASHGASTDTQYF. CDR3 sequence (DNA): TGCAGTGCCTCCCATGGGGCTAGCACAGATACGCAGTATTTT. The V and J genes are TRBV20-1 and TRBJ2-3, with TRBD1 as a possible D gene (5 bases). This CDR3 comprises 14 residues. V was cut by 6 bases and J by 0 bases, with 13 bases left in between. Germline V gene data show CDR1 as DFQATT and CDR2 as SNEGSKA (reference sequence).

Many counts were recorded for this clonotype. The rearrangement links TRBV6-5 to TRBJ2-6; 9 positions match TRBD1. The CDR3 extends over 15 amino acids. The germline CDR1 and CDR2 sequences are MNHEY and SVGAGI. The V segment lost 6 bases and the J segment 2 bases; nucleotides outside the gene matches: 2. The DNA of the CDR3 is TGTGCCAGCAGCAGACAGGGGGCTGGGGCCAACGTCCTGACTTTC. Encoded protein: CASSRQGAGANVLTF.

This clonotype came up a few times. The chain couples TRBV7-9 to TRBJ2-3, with TRBD2 as a possible D gene (6 bases). The CDR3 has 15 residues. V lost 5 bases, J lost 1 base, and 13 bases lay in between. Looked up from germline, CDR1 is SEHNR and CDR2 is FQNEAQ (reference sequence). The CDR3 spells CASSLWTTGTDTQYF. DNA of the CDR3: TGTGCCAGCAGCCTATGGACTACCGGCACAGATACGCAGTATTTT.

The V call is TRBV2, the J call TRBJ1-4; TRBD1 is a possible D gene (5 bases). V lost 6 bases and J lost 5, with 13 bases in between. In germline, CDR1 is SNHLY, CDR2 FYNNEI. CDR3 size: 14 residues. The CDR3 loop reads CASRLQALNEKLFF. The DNA for the CDR3 is TGTGCCAGCAGGCTACAGGCTTTAAATGAAAAACTGTTTTTT. Drawing the rest from reference TRBV2 and TRBJ1-4, the complete variable domain is EPEVTQTPSHQVTQMGQEVILRCVPISNHLYFYWYRQILGQKVEFLVSFYNNEISEKSEIFDDQFSVERPDGSNFTLKIRSTKLEDSAMYFCASRLQALNEKLFFGSGTQLSVL.

This clonotype has more than one count but fewer than ten. The rearrangement uses TRBV10-3 and TRBJ2-1; 7 nucleotides align to TRBD1. Trimming cost V 9 bases and J 0 bases; bases outside gene matches: 8. The CDR3 consists of 15 residues. Germline-derived CDR1 and CDR2 are ENHRY and SYGVKD. In nucleotides, the CDR3 is TGTGCCATGGGGGACAGTCTTAACTCCTACAATGAGCAGTTCTTC. Its translation is CAMGDSLNSYNEQFF.

The rearrangement links TRBV19 to TRBJ1-6, with D uncertain. V lost 1 base, J lost 7 bases, and 8 bases lay in between. The germline V gene has CDR1 LNHDA and CDR2 SQIVND (reference sequence). The CDR3 totals 14 residues. The CDR3 loop is CASSIAYSNSPLHF. The CDR3 DNA reads as TGTGCCAGTAGTATAGCGTACAGCAATTCACCCCTCCACTTT.